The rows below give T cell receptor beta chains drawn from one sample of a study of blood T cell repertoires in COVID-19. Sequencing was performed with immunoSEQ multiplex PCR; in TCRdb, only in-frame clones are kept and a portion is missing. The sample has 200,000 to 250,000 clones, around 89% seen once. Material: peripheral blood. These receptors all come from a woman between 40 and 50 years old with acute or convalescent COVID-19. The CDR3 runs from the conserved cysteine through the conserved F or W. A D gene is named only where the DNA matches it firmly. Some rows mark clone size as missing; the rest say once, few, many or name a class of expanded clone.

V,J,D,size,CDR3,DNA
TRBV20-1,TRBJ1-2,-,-,CSARAGGGYTF,TGCAGTGCTAGGGCGGGGGGTGGCTACACCTTC
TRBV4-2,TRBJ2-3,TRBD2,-,CATKKSPSGDTDTQYF,TGTGCCACCAAGAAAAGCCCTAGCGGGGACACAGATACGCAGTATTTT
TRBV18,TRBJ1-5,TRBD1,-,CASSSQGSNQPQHF,TGTGCCAGCTCCTCACAGGGGAGCAATCAGCCCCAGCATTTT
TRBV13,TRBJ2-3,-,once,CASSLITRTSTDTQYF,TGTGCCAGCAGCTTAATAACCCGGACTAGCACAGATACGCAGTATTTT
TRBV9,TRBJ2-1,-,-,CASSVVAGASYNEQFF,TGTGCCAGCAGCGTAGTTGCGGGGGCTTCCTACAATGAGCAGTTCTTC
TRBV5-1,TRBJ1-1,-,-,CASSLNDLVLEAFF,TGCGCCAGCAGCTTGAACGACCTAGTGCTTGAAGCTTTCTTT
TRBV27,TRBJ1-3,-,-,CASSFRGGNTIYF,TGTGCCAGCAGTTTTAGGGGAGGAAACACCATATATTTT
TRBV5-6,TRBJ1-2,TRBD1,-,CASTPGQGTNYGYTF,TGTGCCAGCACCCCCGGACAGGGGACGAACTATGGCTACACCTTC
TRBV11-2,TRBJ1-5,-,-,CASSLDRGNQPQHF,TGTGCCAGCAGCTTAGATCGGGGCAATCAGCCCCAGCATTTT
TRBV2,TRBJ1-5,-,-,CASRGLEVPQHF,TGTGCCAGCAGGGGACTTGAGGTGCCCCAGCATTTT
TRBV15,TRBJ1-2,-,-,CATSRGTVGRYGYTF,TGTGCCACCAGCAGAGGGACAGTCGGGAGGTATGGCTACACCTTC
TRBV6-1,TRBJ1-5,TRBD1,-,CASTDRTGGSQPQHF,TGTGCCAGCACCGACCGTACAGGGGGAAGTCAGCCCCAGCATTTT
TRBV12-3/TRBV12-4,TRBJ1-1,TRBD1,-,CASSSDRAARAFF,TGTGCCAGCAGTTCTGACAGGGCCGCTAGAGCTTTCTTT
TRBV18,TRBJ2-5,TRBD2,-,CASSINSGERYF,TGTGCCAGCTCGATCAACAGCGGGGAAAGGTACTTC
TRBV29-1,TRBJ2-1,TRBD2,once,CSVYSTSGVAYEQFF,TGCAGCGTTTATTCCACTAGCGGGGTAGCGTATGAGCAGTTCTTC
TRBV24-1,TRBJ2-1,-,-,CATRSGTGYNEQFF,TGTGCCACCCGATCTGGAACAGGTTACAATGAGCAGTTCTTC
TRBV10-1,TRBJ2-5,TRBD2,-,CASSVPPTSGQETQYF,TGCGCCAGCAGTGTCCCTCCAACTAGCGGCCAAGAGACCCAGTACTTC
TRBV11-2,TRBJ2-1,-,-,CASSSSRYEQFF,TGTGCCAGCAGCTCAAGCCGGTATGAGCAGTTCTTC
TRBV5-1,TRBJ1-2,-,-,CASSLAYSRRGYTF,TGCGCCAGCAGCTTGGCCTACAGTCGACGTGGCTACACCTTC
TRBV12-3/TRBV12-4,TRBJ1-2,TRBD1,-,CAIPRQGEFGYTF,TGTGCCATTCCCCGACAGGGGGAGTTTGGCTACACCTTC
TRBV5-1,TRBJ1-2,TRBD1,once,CASSTSTGGTGYTF,TGCGCCAGCAGCACCAGTACAGGGGGCACTGGCTACACCTTC
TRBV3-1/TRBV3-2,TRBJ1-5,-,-,CASSQETGHSNQPQHF,TGTGCCAGCAGCCAAGAGACAGGTCATAGCAATCAGCCCCAGCATTTT
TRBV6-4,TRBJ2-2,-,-,CASSDGGTGELFF,TGTGCCAGCAGTGACGGAGGCACCGGGGAGCTGTTTTTT
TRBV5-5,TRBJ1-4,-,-,CASSLEGKLFF,TGTGCCAGCAGCTTGGAGGGGAAACTGTTTTTT
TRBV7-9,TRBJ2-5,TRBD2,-,CASSSGLAGDLQETQYF,TGTGCCAGCAGCTCAGGACTAGCGGGGGATCTCCAAGAGACCCAGTACTTC
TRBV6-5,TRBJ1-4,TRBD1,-,CASSYGTGPKEKLFF,TGTGCCAGCAGTTACGGGACAGGCCCTAAGGAAAAACTGTTTTTT
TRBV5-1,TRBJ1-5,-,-,CASSPQGIHQPQHF,TGCGCCAGCAGCCCCCAGGGTATACATCAGCCCCAGCATTTT
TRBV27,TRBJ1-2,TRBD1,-,CASSSGQGIVNYGYTF,TGTGCCAGCAGTTCCGGACAGGGGATAGTTAACTATGGCTACACCTTC
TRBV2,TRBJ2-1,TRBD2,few,CASMGGSGLNEQFF,TGTGCCAGCATGGGAGGGTCAGGACTCAATGAGCAGTTCTTC
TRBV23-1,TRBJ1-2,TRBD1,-,CASSQYRGPDRWLTF,TGCGCCAGCAGTCAGTACAGGGGACCCGATCGGTGGCTCACCTTC
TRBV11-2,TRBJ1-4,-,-,CASRRGWLEKLFF,TGTGCCAGCCGGAGGGGCTGGCTTGAAAAACTGTTTTTT
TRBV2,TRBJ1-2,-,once,CASSRQDYGYTF,TGTGCCAGCAGTCGACAGGATTATGGCTACACCTTC
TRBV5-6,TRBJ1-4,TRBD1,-,CASSLGGQGARTNEKLFF,TGTGCCAGCAGCTTGGGGGGACAGGGGGCTCGAACTAATGAAAAACTGTTTTTT
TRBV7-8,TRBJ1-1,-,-,CASSLVRYRPYTEAFF,TGTGCCAGCAGCTTAGTTAGGTACAGGCCCTACACTGAAGCTTTCTTT
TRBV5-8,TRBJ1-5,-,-,CASSEWGASNQPQHF,TGTGCCAGCAGCGAATGGGGAGCTAGCAATCAGCCCCAGCATTTT
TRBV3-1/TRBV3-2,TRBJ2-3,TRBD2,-,CASSQGALAGGTQYF,TGTGCCAGCAGCCAAGGGGCCCTAGCGGGGGGTACGCAGTATTTT
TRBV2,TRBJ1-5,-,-,CASTGQYSNQPQHF,TGTGCCAGCACAGGACAATATAGCAATCAGCCCCAGCATTTT
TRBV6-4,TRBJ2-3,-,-,CASSDAALGRDTQYF,TGTGCCAGCAGTGACGCCGCGTTGGGCCGGGATACGCAGTATTTT
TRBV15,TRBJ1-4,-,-,CATSRDEGVRIGNEKLFF,TGTGCCACCAGCAGAGATGAGGGAGTCAGGATAGGTAATGAAAAACTGTTTTTT
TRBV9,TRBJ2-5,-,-,CASSVAGYQETQYF,TGTGCCAGCAGCGTGGCCGGGTACCAAGAGACCCAGTACTTC
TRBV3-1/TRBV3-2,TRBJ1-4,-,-,CASSQGDTGIYEKLFF,TGTGCCAGCAGCCAAGGTGACACAGGGATTTATGAAAAACTGTTTTTT
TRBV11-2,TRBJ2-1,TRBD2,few,CASSARTSGGEQFF,TGTGCCAGCAGCGCCCGGACTAGCGGGGGAGAACAGTTCTTC
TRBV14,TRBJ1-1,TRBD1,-,CASSPLTGPNTEAFF,TGTGCCAGCAGCCCGCTGACAGGGCCGAACACTGAAGCTTTCTTT
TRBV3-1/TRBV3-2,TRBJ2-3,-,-,CASSFRGALDTQYF,TGTGCCAGCAGCTTCAGGGGGGCGTTAGATACGCAGTATTTT
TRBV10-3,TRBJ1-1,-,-,CAISGGDTSTNTEAFF,TGTGCCATCAGTGGGGGGGATACCTCTACGAACACTGAAGCTTTCTTT
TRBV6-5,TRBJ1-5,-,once,CASSYGRGQPQHF,TGTGCCAGCAGTTACGGTCGCGGTCAGCCCCAGCATTTT
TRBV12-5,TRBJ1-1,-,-,CASGLVPGFDSATEAFF,TGTGCTAGTGGTTTGGTACCCGGCTTTGACTCAGCCACTGAAGCTTTCTTT
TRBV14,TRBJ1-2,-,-,CASSQLRAYGYTF,TGTGCCAGCAGCCAATTGAGGGCTTATGGCTACACCTTC
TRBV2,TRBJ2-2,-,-,CASAGSGELFF,TGTGCCAGCGCGGGGTCCGGGGAGCTGTTTTTT
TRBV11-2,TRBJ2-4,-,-,CASSFKVENSIQYF,TGTGCCAGCAGCTTTAAAGTCGAGAACTCCATTCAGTACTTC
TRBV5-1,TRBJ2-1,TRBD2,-,CASSFGGDNEQFF,TGCGCCAGCAGCTTTGGGGGGGACAATGAGCAGTTCTTC
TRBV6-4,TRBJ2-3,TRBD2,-,CASSSGGSTDTQYF,TGTGCCAGCAGTAGCGGGGGAAGCACAGATACGCAGTATTTT
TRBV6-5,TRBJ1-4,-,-,CASSYKGGEKLFF,TGTGCCAGCAGTTACAAGGGGGGGGAAAAACTGTTTTTT
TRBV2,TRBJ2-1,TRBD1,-,CASGEDRAGRKQFF,TGTGCCAGCGGTGAGGACAGGGCGGGGAGAAAGCAGTTCTTC
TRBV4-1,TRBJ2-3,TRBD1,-,CASSQDRNRGLDTDTQYF,TGCGCCAGCAGCCAAGACAGGAACAGGGGGCTAGACACAGATACGCAGTATTTT
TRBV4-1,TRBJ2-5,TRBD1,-,CASSQGLTGAKETQYF,TGCGCCAGCAGCCAAGGGCTAACAGGGGCTAAAGAGACCCAGTACTTC
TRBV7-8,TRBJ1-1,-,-,CASSLAQANTEAFF,TGTGCCAGCAGCTTAGCGCAGGCGAACACTGAAGCTTTCTTT
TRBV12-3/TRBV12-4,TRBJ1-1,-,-,CASSLFGATEAFF,TGTGCCAGCAGTTTATTTGGAGCCACTGAAGCTTTCTTT
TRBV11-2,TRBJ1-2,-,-,CASSAGVTGNYGYTF,TGTGCCAGCAGCGCGGGTGTGACAGGCAACTATGGCTACACCTTC